This T cell receptor (beta chain) was profiled in a study of T cell responses to AZD1222 COVID-19 vaccine. The study's findings and limits: Two AZD1222 administrations were followed by greater Spike-specific TCR breadth and depth. Nearly half of the spike-specific TCRs reportedly recognize variant regions that carry no mutations. It was only after the peak T cell response that any repertoires were sampled.

CDR3 size: 17 residues. Trimming cost V 5 bases and J 6 bases; bases outside gene matches: 15. The V gene's germline CDR1 is SGHAT and CDR2 FQNNGV. Here immunoSEQ multiplex PCR was the method, and the copy in TCRdb shows in-frame clones only, minus some. The sample consists of 100,000 to 150,000 clones, 75% to 85% of them appearing once. This clone appeared a few times. What it binds is unknown. Sequenced here: peripheral blood, sampled 28 days after the second AZD1222 dose. This chain connects TRBV11-2 to TRBJ2-1, with 8 nucleotides matching TRBD1. The origin of this receptor is an adult who received the AZD1222 COVID-19 vaccine. The CDR3 DNA follows: TGTGCCAGCAGCCCCATATTCGGGACAGGTTGGGGCAATGAGCAGTTCTTC. Its translation: CASSPIFGTGWGNEQFF. The full variable domain, with the rest looked up from reference TRBV11-2 and TRBJ2-1, is EAGVAQSPRYKIIEKRQSVAFWCNPISGHATLYWYQQILGQGPKLLIQFQNNGVVDDSQLPKDRFSAERLKGVDSTLKIQPAKLEDSAVYLCASSPIFGTGWGNEQFFGPGTRLTVL.